This is a list of T cell receptor beta chains from one sample in a study of OX40 agonist ivuxolimab in advanced cancers. Only in-frame clones appear in the TCRdb table, and some are missing; sequencing was by immunoSEQ multiplex PCR. The table shows tens of thousands of clones, with about nine tenths occurring only once. The specimen was CD4+ or CD8+ T cells sorted from blood, collected in a trial of the OX40 agonist ivuxolimab. Receptors originate from an adult with an advanced solid tumor such as melanoma, head and neck, liver or kidney cancer. Both conserved end residues are part of each CDR3. The order of the fields is clone size, D gene, J gene, V gene, CDR3 protein, CDR3 DNA. D genes are given only for firm matches. Expanded clones get a size class; other rows say once, few or many, or leave the size out.

size: -
D: TRBD2
J: TRBJ2-1
V: TRBV6-6
CDR3: CASSYQTSGSLNEQFF
DNA: TGTGCCAGCAGTTATCAGACTAGCGGGAGTTTGAATGAGCAGTTCTTC

size: -
D: TRBD2
J: TRBJ2-1
V: TRBV5-1
CDR3: CASSPSTGRGNYNEQFF
DNA: TGCGCCAGCAGCCCCTCTACTGGGCGGGGGAACTACAATGAGCAGTTCTTC

size: -
D: -
J: TRBJ1-2
V: TRBV5-1
CDR3: CASSAGTTGPHGYTF
DNA: TGCGCCAGCAGCGCCGGGACAACGGGGCCACATGGCTACACCTTC

size: once
D: -
J: TRBJ1-3
V: TRBV18
CDR3: CASWSGVPGNTIYF
DNA: TGTGCCAGCTGGAGCGGGGTCCCTGGAAACACCATATATTTT

size: -
D: -
J: TRBJ1-2
V: TRBV7-9
CDR3: CASSLLQFYGYTF
DNA: TGTGCCAGCAGCTTACTCCAGTTCTATGGCTACACCTTC

size: -
D: -
J: TRBJ1-4
V: TRBV5-1
CDR3: CASSLEGNEKLFF
DNA: TGCGCCAGCAGCTTGGAGGGGAATGAAAAACTGTTTTTT

size: -
D: TRBD1
J: TRBJ1-2
V: TRBV2
CDR3: CASTEGQSRYGYTF
DNA: TGTGCCAGCACCGAGGGACAGAGTCGCTATGGCTACACCTTC

size: few
D: TRBD1
J: TRBJ1-2
V: TRBV6-6
CDR3: CASSSGQVSGYTF
DNA: TGTGCCAGCAGTTCCGGACAGGTCTCTGGCTACACCTTC

size: -
D: TRBD1
J: TRBJ1-5
V: TRBV30
CDR3: CAWSPSGRGLGQPQHF
DNA: TGTGCCTGGAGTCCCTCGGGCAGGGGGCTTGGGCAGCCCCAGCATTTT

size: -
D: -
J: TRBJ2-3
V: TRBV7-9
CDR3: CASSPDSGIPRTQYF
DNA: TGTGCCAGCAGCCCGGACTCCGGGATCCCGAGGACGCAGTATTTT

size: -
D: -
J: TRBJ2-5
V: TRBV19
CDR3: CASSRLGLRQSQETQYF
DNA: TGTGCCAGTAGTAGACTGGGGCTGCGTCAGTCCCAAGAGACCCAGTACTTC

size: once
D: TRBD2
J: TRBJ2-2
V: TRBV5-1
CDR3: CASSILAGEGGGELFF
DNA: TGCGCCAGCAGCATACTAGCGGGAGAAGGAGGCGGGGAGCTGTTTTTT

size: -
D: TRBD1
J: TRBJ2-1
V: TRBV7-3
CDR3: CASSPNRGYNEQFF
DNA: TGTGCCAGCAGCCCAAACAGGGGCTACAATGAGCAGTTCTTC

size: -
D: -
J: TRBJ1-5
V: TRBV12-5
CDR3: CASGLTPGRQPQHF
DNA: TGTGCTAGTGGTTTGACACCGGGACGTCAGCCCCAGCATTTT

size: -
D: TRBD1
J: TRBJ2-2
V: TRBV5-4
CDR3: CASSFTGTGNTGELFF
DNA: TGTGCCAGCAGCTTCACCGGGACAGGGAACACCGGGGAGCTGTTTTTT

size: -
D: -
J: TRBJ1-5
V: TRBV10-2
CDR3: CATSWTATNQPQHF
DNA: TGCGCCACCTCTTGGACAGCGACCAATCAGCCCCAGCATTTT

size: -
D: -
J: TRBJ2-5
V: TRBV20-1
CDR3: CSARVQETQYF
DNA: TGCAGTGCGCGTGTTCAAGAGACCCAGTACTTC

size: -
D: TRBD2
J: TRBJ2-5
V: TRBV30
CDR3: CAWSAPWTSGRGETQYF
DNA: TGTGCCTGGAGCGCCCCCTGGACTAGCGGGAGGGGGGAGACCCAGTACTTC

size: -
D: TRBD1
J: TRBJ2-2
V: TRBV6-1
CDR3: CASSAPSGQLNTGELFF
DNA: TGTGCCAGCAGTGCGCCCTCGGGACAGCTCAACACCGGGGAGCTGTTTTTT